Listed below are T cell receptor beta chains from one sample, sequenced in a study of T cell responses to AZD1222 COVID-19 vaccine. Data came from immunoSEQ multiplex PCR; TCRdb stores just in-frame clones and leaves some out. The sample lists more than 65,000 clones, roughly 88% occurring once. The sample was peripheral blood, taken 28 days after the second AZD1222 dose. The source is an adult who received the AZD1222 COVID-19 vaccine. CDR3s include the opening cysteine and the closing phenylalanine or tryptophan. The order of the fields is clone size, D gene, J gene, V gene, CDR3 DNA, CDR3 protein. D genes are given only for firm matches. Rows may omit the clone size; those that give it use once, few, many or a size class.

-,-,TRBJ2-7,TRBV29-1,TGCAGCGTTGGGGTCACGAGCGCCGAGCAGTACTTC,CSVGVTSAEQYF
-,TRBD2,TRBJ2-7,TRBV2,TGTGCCAGCAGTGGGGAGGGGCCCTACGAGCAGTACTTC,CASSGEGPYEQYF
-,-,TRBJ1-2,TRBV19,TGTGCCAGCCGACGGGGGGCACGGGGCTACACCTTC,CASRRGARGYTF
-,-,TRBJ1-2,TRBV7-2,TGTGCCAGCAGCTTAAAGGGGGGTGGTGGCTACACCTTC,CASSLKGGGGYTF
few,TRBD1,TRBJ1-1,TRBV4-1,TGCGCCAGCCGGCCGGGACAGCCTAACACTGAAGCTTTCTTT,CASRPGQPNTEAFF
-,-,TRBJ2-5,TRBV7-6,TGTGCCAGCAGCTTAGATCGGTTGGAGACCCAGTACTTC,CASSLDRLETQYF
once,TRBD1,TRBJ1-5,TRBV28,TGTGCCAGCAGTTACCCGGACAGGGACGCAAATCAGCCCCAGCATTTT,CASSYPDRDANQPQHF
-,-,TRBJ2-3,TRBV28,TGTGCCAGCAGTCCCAATCTATTCCTCAGCACAGATACGCAGTATTTT,CASSPNLFLSTDTQYF
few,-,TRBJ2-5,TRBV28,TGTGCCAGCAGTGAAGAGACCCAGTACTTC,CASSEETQYF
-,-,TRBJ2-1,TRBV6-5,TGTGCCAGCAGTCGAGACGGGTACAATGAGCAGTTCTTC,CASSRDGYNEQFF
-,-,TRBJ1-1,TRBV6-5,TGTGCCAGCACCGAACAGGAGAACACTGAAGCTTTCTTT,CASTEQENTEAFF
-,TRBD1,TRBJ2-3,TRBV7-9,TGTGCCAGCAGTCACCGGGACAGGGGCACAGATACGCAGTATTTT,CASSHRDRGTDTQYF
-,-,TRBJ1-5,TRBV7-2,TGTGCCAGCAGCTTAGATCCAGGGAACAATCAGCCCCAGCATTTT,CASSLDPGNNQPQHF
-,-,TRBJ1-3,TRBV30,TGTGCCTGGTCTAGAGATCGAAACACCATATATTTT,CAWSRDRNTIYF
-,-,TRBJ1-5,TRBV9,TGTGCCAGCAGCGCCCAGGGGAGCAATCAGCCCCAGCATTTT,CASSAQGSNQPQHF
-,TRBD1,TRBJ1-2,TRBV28,TGTGCCAGCAGTGAAACGACAGGGGTCTATGGCTACACCTTC,CASSETTGVYGYTF
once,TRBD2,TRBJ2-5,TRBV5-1,TGCGCCAGCAGCCCCGCGGGAGGGTATGAGACCCAGTACTTC,CASSPAGGYETQYF
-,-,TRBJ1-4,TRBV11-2,TGTGCCAGCAGCTCGGGCGGGGGACTGTTTTTT,CASSSGGGLFF
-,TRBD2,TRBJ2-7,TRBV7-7,TGTGCCAGCAGCGCTACTAGCGGGGGCTACGAGCAGTACTTC,CASSATSGGYEQYF
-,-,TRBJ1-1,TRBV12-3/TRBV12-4,TGTGCCAGCAGTCCGACAGGAGTTGAAGCTTTCTTT,CASSPTGVEAFF
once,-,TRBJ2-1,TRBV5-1,TGCGCCAGCAGCACCTCTGCCGGGAGAAAAAATGAGCAGTTCTTC,CASSTSAGRKNEQFF
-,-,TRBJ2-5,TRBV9,TGTGCCAGCAGCCTGACAGCCTCCTTAGGGGAGACCCAGTACTTC,CASSLTASLGETQYF
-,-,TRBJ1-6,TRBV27,TGTGCCAGCAGTCCCTCGGGGTCACCCCTCCACTTT,CASSPSGSPLHF
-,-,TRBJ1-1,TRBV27,TGTGCCAGCAGTCCACGGGCGAGTCCTGAAGCTTTCTTT,CASSPRASPEAFF
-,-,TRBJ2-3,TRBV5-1,TGCGCCAGCAGCCCTGGCGGCAGCACCCGCACAGATACGCAGTATTTT,CASSPGGSTRTDTQYF
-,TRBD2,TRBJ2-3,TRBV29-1,TGCAGCGCCTCGGGGGGAGGCACAGATACGCAGTATTTT,CSASGGGTDTQYF
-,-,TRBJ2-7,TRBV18,TGTGCCAGCTCACCGGCTAGCTCGTCATCGTACGAGCAGTACTTC,CASSPASSSSYEQYF
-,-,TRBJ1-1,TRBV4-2,TGTGCCAGCAGCCAAGATCGGGGGCAGGGGATCACTGAAGCTTTCTTT,CASSQDRGQGITEAFF
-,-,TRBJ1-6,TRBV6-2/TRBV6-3,TGTGCCAGCAGTCCACCCCCCGGGACCGCGGATTCACCCCTCCACTTT,CASSPPPGTADSPLHF
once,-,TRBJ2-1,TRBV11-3,TGTGCCAGCAGCTTAAGGGCTAGCAGCAATGAGCAGTTCTTC,CASSLRASSNEQFF
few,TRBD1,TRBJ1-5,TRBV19,TGTGCCAGTGGGGATGGACAGGGGGCTCAGCCCCAGCATTTT,CASGDGQGAQPQHF
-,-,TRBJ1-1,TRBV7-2,TGTGCCAGCAGCTTCAGGCAGTTAAACACTGAAGCTTTCTTT,CASSFRQLNTEAFF
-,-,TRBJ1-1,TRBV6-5,TGTGCCAGCAGTTCGCGGTCAGTGAACACTGAAGCTTTCTTT,CASSSRSVNTEAFF
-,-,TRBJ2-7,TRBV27,TGTGCCAGCAGTTTACAAGGACCCGGTACCGAGCAGTACTTC,CASSLQGPGTEQYF
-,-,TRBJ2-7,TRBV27,TGTGCCAGCAGCCCACGGGCGGGATCCTACGAGCAGTACTTC,CASSPRAGSYEQYF
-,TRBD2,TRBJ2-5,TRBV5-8,TGTGCCAGCAGCTTGGAAGGACTAGCGGGAGGAGAGACCCAGTACTTC,CASSLEGLAGGETQYF
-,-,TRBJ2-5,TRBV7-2,TGTGCCAGCAGCTTAGGTGCCAGGGGCTTCCAAGAGACCCAGTACTTC,CASSLGARGFQETQYF
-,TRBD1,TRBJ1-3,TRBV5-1,TGCGCCAGCAGCTGGGGACAGAGCTCTGGAAACACCATATATTTT,CASSWGQSSGNTIYF
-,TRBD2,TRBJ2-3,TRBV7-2,TGTGCCAGCAGCTTACGGGTAGCGGGAGTAGCAGATACGCAGTATTTT,CASSLRVAGVADTQYF
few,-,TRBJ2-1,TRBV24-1,TGTGCCACCAGTGACGACCACTACAATGAGCAGTTCTTC,CATSDDHYNEQFF
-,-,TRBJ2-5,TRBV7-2,TGTGCCAGCAGCTCAGGTATTGGGGGGACGGAGACCCAGTACTTC,CASSSGIGGTETQYF
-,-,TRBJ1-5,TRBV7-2,TGTGCCAGCAGCTTAAAGTCAGGGGATAGTCAGCCCCAGCATTTT,CASSLKSGDSQPQHF
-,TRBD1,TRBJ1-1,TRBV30,TGTGCCTACTCGACAGGGTTTCGCACTGAAGCTTTCTTT,CAYSTGFRTEAFF